The following is a T cell receptor (delta chain) sequence with its context. This clone was observed a few times. Its antigen is not yet known. No much larger clone is present one base from it, and per-base qualities are unavailable. The sample belongs to a study of DNA immune sequencing with unique molecular identifiers (dated by TCRdb to 2019 to 2021). Notes on the research overall: Immunomagnetic cell separation was used to enrich gammadelta T cells from buffy coats, and the genomic DNA of the enriched gammadelta T cells was then sequenced. Fluorescence-activated cell sorting was used to enrich gammadelta T cells from the PBMC of some eleven healthy individuals. In the comparison of enriched versus non-enriched samples, 85 to 100 ng of enriched gammadelta T-cell DNA and 1 ug of non-enriched PBMC DNA were sequenced. An ultrasensitive DNA-based TRD repertoire sequencing method using PCR-introduced unique molecular identifiers was developed and validated in the study. Validation of the sequencing method was done both on synthetic reference molecules and on blood samples taken from healthy individuals. All donors were healthy individuals, and some ten of the donors were profiled using sorted gammadelta T cells from peripheral blood. Overall study results and their limits: Healthy donors differed in TRD repertoire diversity, and several donors were highly oligoclonal, meaning the top 5 clonotypes made up more than half of productive molecules. TRDV2 paired with TRDJ1 was the most common TRD rearrangement among clonotypes in healthy donors. The primer-based approach cannot detect novel TRD sequences that are not targeted by the primers.

CDR1 and CDR2 are drawn from the germline V gene: TSWWSYY, QGS. After removal of 0 bases from V and 0 bases from J, the junction retains 14 bases not matched to a gene. The CDR3, from cysteine to phenylalanine, totals 20 residues. The kept DNA is CDR3 alone, 60 bases in frame from the first base. Receptors were amplified or captured by multiplex PCR. A 32-plex assay with primers for all 8 TRDV and 4 TRDJ genes covering the CDR3 was used to amplify genomic DNA. A 12-nucleotide UMI was added during approximately 3 barcoding PCR cycles, followed by a second PCR with Illumina adapter primers. Libraries were purified with AMPure XP beads and quality-checked on a Fragment Analyzer with the HS NGS Fragment kit. The sequencing was run with an Illumina MiniSeq mid-output kit, including around 20% PhiX, and 150 cycles of paired-end reads. From the authors' description of their analysis: MIGEC version 1.2.9 was used to process the reads, grouping reads by UMI and building error-corrected consensus sequences. Post-processing used modified VDJtools version 1.2.1 scripts and the tcR R package. TCRdb called clones anew from the public reads via CATT; matching DNA rows were later pooled. These V and J calls are TCRdb output, not the study's own analysis. Here the sample has about 4,700 delta-chain clones; around 13% occur a single time. Under 60% of the sample belongs to the ten largest clones.

Recombination joined TRDV1 with TRDJ1; 9 central bases correspond to TRDD3. The J gene comes from matching the DNA to germline here; TCRdb lacks it. Sequenced material: gamma-delta T cells enriched from blood buffy coat, or unenriched PBMCs (not recorded which). The sequence was obtained from a human donor in good health. The CDR3 here reads CALGELGEMGDRKYTDKLIF. The DNA reads TGTGCTCTTGGGGAACTAGGGGAAATGGGGGATAGGAAGTACACCGATAAACTCATCTTT.